This TCR beta chain is from a study of molecular identifiers for immune sequencing clone quantification. MiXCR, applied by TCRdb to the PCR reads, yields one record per CDR3 protein. The table shows nearly 650,000 distinct CDR3 sequences, with about 25% occurring only once. V was pared by 0 bases and J by 7 bases, with 7 bases between. CDR1 is SGHVS and CDR2 is FNYEAQ in the germline V gene. The CDR3 sequence is 12 residues long. This sequence originates from a human donor in good health. Some libraries in this study had Jurkat cell RNA spiked in. The chain employs TRBV7-6 and TRBJ2-7; no clear D. The source material was naive CD8+ T cells from blood, with Jurkat cell RNA spiked in. Specified subset: FACS-sorted CD8+CD4-CCR7+CD45RA+ naive T cells. CDR3 nucleotide sequence: TGTGCCAGCAGCTTAGCCGAAACTGAGCAGTACTTC. Its protein product is CASSLAETEQYF.